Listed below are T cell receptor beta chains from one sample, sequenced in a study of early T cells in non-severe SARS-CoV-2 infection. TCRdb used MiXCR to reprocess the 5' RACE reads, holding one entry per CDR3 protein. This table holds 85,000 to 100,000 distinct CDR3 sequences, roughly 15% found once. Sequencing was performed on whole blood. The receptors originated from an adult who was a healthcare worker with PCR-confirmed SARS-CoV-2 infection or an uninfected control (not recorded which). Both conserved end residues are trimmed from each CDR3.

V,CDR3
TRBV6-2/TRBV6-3,ASTSTDTQY
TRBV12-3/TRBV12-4,ASSLGYRESPLH
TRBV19,ASSIVTSGNKLQF
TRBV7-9,ASSFIQSEAF
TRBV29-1,SATLTQETQY
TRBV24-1,ATSGQGNTEAF
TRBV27,ASSSSQGRFPYNEQF
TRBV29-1,SVVDTEAF
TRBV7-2,ASSTHRVSGSEQY
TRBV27,ASGPSQETQY
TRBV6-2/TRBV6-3,ASSRTLLTSGRARDEQF
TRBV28,ASSLSMDPRAQY
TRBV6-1,ASNLGVNRLEAF
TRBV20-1,SASTGLQPGELF
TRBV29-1,SVVRGAADEQF
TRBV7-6,ASSLMGWGNTDTQY
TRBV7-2,ASSVGRQYYEQY
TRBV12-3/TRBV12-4,ASRSGPLSSYNSPLH
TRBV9,ASSATSSYEQY
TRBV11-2,ASSHYTGTPPYEQY
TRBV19,ASSILGTSGTTSYNEQF
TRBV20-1,SARGTGLSSGANVLT
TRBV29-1,SVDRGTSEAEQF
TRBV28,AIALDGSNSPLH
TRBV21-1,ASSKDVSYEQY
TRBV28,ASSLSGNTIY
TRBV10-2,ASSDPPGQGQNTEVF
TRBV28,ASSQQTDEAF
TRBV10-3,AIKAGNTGELF
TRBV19,ASSQDADTQY
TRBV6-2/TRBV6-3,ASSYSSPRDTQY
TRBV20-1,SAREAGRVENEQF
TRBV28,ASSVSYEQY
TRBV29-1,SVEGGNSYEQY
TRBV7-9,ASSPSEPGYNEQF
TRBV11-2,ASSSPGGSSYEQY
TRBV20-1,SARDGRDLGTIY
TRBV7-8,ASSSLGGGAILPDTQY
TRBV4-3,ASSHGQGNNEKLF
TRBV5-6,ASSLVAQPLYGYT
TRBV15,ATSRRTGDSLDEQF
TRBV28,ASSHPTSGLQETQY
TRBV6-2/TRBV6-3,ASSPDRDARQPQH
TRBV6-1,ATGLETQY
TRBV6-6,ASSPDRTGVFQPQH
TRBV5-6,ASSLLDSYEQY
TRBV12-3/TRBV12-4,ASSFVGTDTQY
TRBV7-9,ASSPWQESREAF
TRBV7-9,ASSLAGAPSSYEQY
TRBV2,ASRRDIEKLF
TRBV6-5,ASSSQGANSPLH